This TCR beta chain originates from a study of T cell changes during pregnancy in multiple sclerosis. The assay was immunoSEQ multiplex PCR, and TCRdb's table has in-frame clones only and misses some. The top ten clones hold 2.5% to 3% of a sample with around 56,000 clones, roughly 92% of them seen once. The clonotype originates from a female donor in good health, enrolled as a control in a pregnancy study. Material: peripheral blood, obtained in the third trimester of pregnancy.

The CDR3 region is CASSTVSSGNTIYF. The CDR3 DNA follows: TGTGCCAGCAGCACAGTATCCTCTGGAAACACCATATATTTT. The chain is built from TRBV9 and TRBJ1-3; D remains ambiguous. V lost 4 bases and J lost 0, with 8 bases in between. This CDR3 region has 14 residues. CDR1 is SGDLS and CDR2 is YYNGEE in the germline V gene.